The 8 T cell receptor beta chains given below trace back to one sample, sequenced in a study of blood T cell repertoires in COVID-19. The assay was immunoSEQ multiplex PCR, and TCRdb's table has in-frame clones only and misses some. The sample consists of hundreds of thousands of clones, around 90% of them appearing once. Specimen: peripheral blood. The receptors originated from a man aged 55 to 70 who had recovered from COVID-19.

The chain couples TRBV27 to TRBJ1-1; 7 positions match TRBD1. Germline lookup yields CDR1 MNHEY and CDR2 SMNVEV (reference sequence). V lost 8 bases, J lost 4 bases, and 7 bases stayed unmatched. The CDR3 consists of 13 residues. The CDR3 DNA is TGTGCCAGCGTCCGACAGGGAGGCACTGAAGCTTTCTTT. It yields the protein CASVRQGGTEAFF.

The CDR3 DNA sequence: TGTGCCACCAGTGATTTGGGACAGACGGGGAACTATGGCTACACCTTC. It yields the protein CATSDLGQTGNYGYTF. This chain joins TRBV24-1 and TRBJ1-2, with D perhaps TRBD1 (6 bases). The CDR3 is 16 residues long. With 0 bases removed from V and 2 bases from J, the gap between germline ends came to 12 bases. Germline V gene sequence: CDR1 KGHDR, CDR2 SFDVKD.

V and J are TRBV2 and TRBJ2-4, with D possibly being TRBD2 (6 bases). Germline V lookup: CDR1 SNHLY, CDR2 FYNNEI. Trimming took 6 bases from V and 7 from J, leaving 19 bases between them. This CDR3 is built from 15 residues. CDR3 in DNA: TGTGCCAGCAGCGCTCAGGGAGGCCCTAGGAACATTCAGTACTTC. Its protein is CASSAQGGPRNIQYF.

This chain uses TRBV21-1 with TRBJ2-1; the table's D call TRBD2 went unverified against the DNA. TRBV21-1 is marked as a pseudogene. CDR3 size: 16 residues. DNA of the CDR3: TGTGCCAGGGGGGGGGCAGGACAGTGCTCCTACAATGAGCAGTTCTTC. Translating gives CARGGAGQCSYNEQFF.

This clone was observed a few times. The chain couples TRBV7-2 to TRBJ1-4; the D is unclear. The CDR3 runs to 14 residues. Trimming stripped 5 bases from V and 8 bases from J, with 15 bases between. Germline V CDR1 and CDR2: SGHTA, FQGNSA. The CDR3 reads CASSGRRVGEKLFF. The CDR3 DNA reads as TGTGCCAGCAGCGGCCGGCGGGTGGGAGAAAAACTGTTTTTT. The variable domain in full, with the rest retrieved from reference TRBV7-2 and TRBJ1-4, is GAGVSQSPSNKVTEKGKDVELRCDPISGHTALYWYRQSLGQGLEFLIYFQGNSAPDKSGLPSDRFSAERTGGSVSTLTIQRTQQEDSAVYLCASSGRRVGEKLFFGSGTQLSVL.

This clone has only one observation. The gene calls are TRBV13 and TRBJ1-2; possibly TRBD1 for D (6 bases). Germline loops: CDR1 PRHDT, CDR2 FYEKMQ (reference sequence). V was trimmed by 5 bases and J by 8 bases, leaving 15 bases between them. The length of the CDR3 is 13 residues. CDR3 region: CASSQQGKRGYTF. For the CDR3, the DNA is TGTGCCAGCAGCCAGCAGGGGAAGCGGGGCTACACCTTC.

The chain joins TRBV3-1 (or the pseudogene TRBV3-2) to TRBJ2-5, with a tentative D call TRBD1 (5 bases). The CDR3 has 15 residues. In germline, CDR1 is LGHDT, CDR2 YNNKEL (reference sequence). Trimming removed 4 bases at V and 4 bases at J, with 16 bases between. DNA of the CDR3: TGTGCCAGCAGCCGCCGACAGACATCTTTAGAGACCCAGTACTTC. Amino acid sequence: CASSRRQTSLETQYF.

The V and J genes are TRBV5-1 and TRBJ1-6; 7 bases match TRBD1. Germline V CDR1 and CDR2: SGHRS, YFSETQ. V lost 4 bases to trimming and J lost 0 bases; unmatched junction nucleotides: 7. This CDR3 is built from 17 residues. The DNA for the CDR3 is TGCGCCAGCAGCCCTGGACAGGAGTACTCCTATAATTCACCCCTCCACTTT. Amino acid sequence: CASSPGQEYSYNSPLHF.